This T cell receptor (beta chain) was captured in a study of T cells in Graves' hyperthyroidism and ophthalmopathy. Study conclusions and caveats: Blood also held most thyroid clonotypes expanded beyond 0.001.

It was uncontrolled infection, other autoimmune disease, pregnancy or lactation that excluded patients. With regard to this clonotype: Antigen specificity is unknown.

The investigators amplified TCR beta CDR3 regions from RNA transcripts. During a first-round RT-PCR of the TCR CDR3, the HTBI primer set was used. Each CDR3 protein gets one entry after TCRdb re-called the multiplex PCR reads with MiXCR. The repertoire holds more than 300,000 distinct CDR3 sequences, approximately 13% seen once, with 9.2% in the top ten. V dropped 5 bases and J dropped 2 bases, with 15 bases sitting between them. This CDR3 spans 15 amino acids. Germline values: CDR1 DFQATT, CDR2 SNEGSKA (reference sequence). The TCR was taken from a woman in her late teens or twenties with Graves' hyperthyroidism. Material: blood. The V call is TRBV20-1, the J call TRBJ2-2, with a tentative D call TRBD2 (6 bases). The chain's CDR3 is CSAYSGLSNTGELFF. The CDR3 nucleotides read TGCAGTGCTTACTCGGGACTTTCTAACACCGGGGAGCTGTTTTTT.